A single count supports the clone carrying this T cell receptor (beta chain). The PCR had 60 Vbeta and 13 Jbeta primers. Sequenced by immunoSEQ multiplex PCR; TCRdb stores in-frame clones only, minus some. This sample has around 150,000 clones, with over 60% found just once. Germline lookup yields CDR1 SGHRS and CDR2 YFSETQ. The CDR3 has 17 amino acids. Trimming stripped 0 bases from V and 0 bases from J, with 13 bases between. These data are taken from a study of cytomegalovirus exposure and HLA in healthy donors. This sequence joins TRBV5-1 and TRBJ2-1; tentative D call: TRBD1 (6 bases). The sequence derives from a man aged 25 to 40 in good health and CMV-seronegative. Material: PBMCs. The CDR3 protein is CASSLEVRGSSYNEQFF. The CDR3 coding sequence is TGCGCCAGCAGCTTGGAAGTCAGGGGCAGCTCCTACAATGAGCAGTTCTTC.